The entry that follows covers one T cell receptor beta chain sequence. Its antigen is still unknown. The sample is drawn from a study of cytomegalovirus exposure and HLA in healthy donors. Study-wide points: In the analysis, some V segments, TRBV6-2 and TRBV6-3 included, were excluded as indistinguishable.

CDR3 length equals 13 residues. CDR1 is LNHDA, CDR2 SQIVND, per germline (reference sequence). The primer mix had 60 Vbeta and 13 Jbeta primers. Produced via immunoSEQ multiplex PCR; TCRdb's table is partial and in-frame only. The table includes about 110,000 clones, about three quarters detected once. V gene TRBV19 combines with J gene TRBJ1-3, with 8 bases fitting TRBD1. Sequencing was done on a sample of PBMCs. The TCR originated in a woman aged 55 to 70 in good health and CMV-seropositive. The CDR3 nucleotides read TGTGGGACAGGGCGCAGCTCTGGAAACACCATATATTTT. Translating gives CGTGRSSGNTIYF.